A single sample gave rise to the 32 T cell receptor beta chains below, sequenced in a study of metastatic and nonmetastatic thyroid tumors. The entire patient cohort was treatment-naive prior to thyroid surgery. Using MiXCR, TCRdb reanalyzed the PCR reads. The repertoire consists of 30,000 to 35,000 clones, with over 12% occurring once and the leading ten covering about 19%. Sequencing was done on a sample of blood. These receptors were obtained from a male donor with papillary thyroid cancer or a benign thyroid nodule (not recorded which). Some clones in this sample may be carry-over from other donors' samples.

This clone was picked up many times. The chain has TRBV3-1 and TRBJ1-3; perhaps TRBD1 as D (6 bases). The CDR3 is 14 amino acids. CDR1 is LGHDT, CDR2 YNNKEL, per germline (reference sequence). V shed 4 bases and J shed 8 bases, with 15 bases lying between them. The CDR3 loop reads CASSLRTVPDTIYF. CDR3 nucleotides: TGTGCCAGCAGCCTCAGGACAGTCCCGGACACCATATATTTT.

This chain uses TRBV30 with TRBJ2-6; D remains ambiguous. V was clipped by 3 bases and J by 4 bases, with 19 bases between them. Germline CDR1 and CDR2: GTSNPN and SVGIG (reference sequence). This CDR3 has 17 residues. CDR3 DNA: TGTGCCTGGAGGCTCAGTGGGCGGAATGCCGGGGCCAACGTCCTGACTTTC. Translated, it gives CAWRLSGRNAGANVLTF.

This clone came up many times. The chain couples TRBV7-9 to TRBJ1-1; a possible D gene is TRBD1 (6 bases). V gave up 1 base and J gave up 8 bases, with 14 bases separating them. Germline V gives CDR1 SEHNR, CDR2 FQNEAQ (reference sequence). The CDR3 spans 14 residues. DNA for the CDR3: TGTGCCAGCAGCTTAGGAAGTTGGGGGGCAGAAGCTTTCTTT. It codes for CASSLGSWGAEAFF.

The sample holds many counts of this clone. The gene calls are TRBV5-1 and TRBJ2-1; D is perhaps TRBD2 (6 bases). CDR3 length equals 15 residues. Trimming took off 3 bases at V and 0 bases at J, with 10 bases between the two ends. In germline, CDR1 is SGHRS, CDR2 YFSETQ. CDR3 sequence: CASSSAGSSYNEQFF. CDR3 sequence (DNA): TGCGCCAGCAGCTCGGCCGGGAGCTCCTACAATGAGCAGTTCTTC.

This clone appeared many times. V gene TRBV6-1 combines with J gene TRBJ1-2; D remains unclear. Germline CDR1 MNHNS, CDR2 SASEGT. There are 15 residues in the CDR3. Trimming pared 6 bases from V and 0 bases from J, leaving 14 bases between. In DNA form, the CDR3 reads TGTGCCAGCAGCCTATATATAAGCACTAACTATGGCTACACCTTC. It codes for CASSLYISTNYGYTF.

The sample holds many counts of this clone. This sequence joins TRBV5-1 and TRBJ2-1, with TRBD2 matching over 10 bases. V lost 8 bases and J lost 4; bases outside the gene matches: 6. Germline CDR1 reads SGHRS; CDR2 reads YFSETQ. The CDR3 runs 14 residues. In DNA, the CDR3 is TGCGCCAGGGGCCCTAGCGGGAGTTACAATGAGCAGTTCTTC. This gives the protein CARGPSGSYNEQFF.

Ten or more counts support this clone. CDR3 amino acids: CASSLQVADNEQFF. CDR3 DNA sequence: TGTGCCAGCAGTTTACAGGTTGCGGACAATGAGCAGTTCTTC. This rearrangement joins TRBV28 to TRBJ2-1; no clear D gene. The CDR3 runs 14 residues. Germline V gives CDR1 MDHEN, CDR2 SYDVKM. The germline V and J ends were trimmed by 2 bases and 5 bases, with 10 bases remaining between them.

This clone appeared a few times. A much larger clone sits a single nucleotide away, making a read error possible. The chain combines TRBV25-1 with TRBJ2-2; 7 bases match TRBD2. Germline V lookup: CDR1 MGHDK, CDR2 SYGVNS. The CDR3 spans 15 residues. V gave up 2 bases and J gave up 7 bases; unmatched junction bases: 7. CDR3 nucleotide sequence: TGTGCCAGCAGTGAAGGGGGAGGGTCGGACGGGGAGCTGTTTTTT. Its translation is CASSEGGGSDGELFF.

The sample holds many counts of this clone. J is TRBJ2-7 and V is TRBV11-3; D gene unclear. Germline loops: CDR1 SGHNT, CDR2 YENEEA. The V end was cut by 2 bases, the J end by 5 bases, with 7 bases between. This CDR3 spans 12 amino acids. Here the CDR3 reads CASSLLRNEQYF. CDR3 bases: TGTGCCAGCAGCTTATTGCGGAACGAGCAGTACTTC.

In its sample, this clone was seen many times. The V call is TRBV5-1, the J call TRBJ1-2; D not certain. V lost 5 bases to trimming and J lost 4 bases, with 15 bases between them. Germline loops: CDR1 SGHRS, CDR2 YFSETQ. This CDR3 has 14 amino acids. The CDR3 sequence is CASSRPEQIYGYTF. The CDR3 nucleotides read TGCGCCAGCAGTCGACCGGAGCAGATCTATGGCTACACCTTC.

This clone has at least ten counts. The rearrangement joins TRBV10-1 to TRBJ2-3, with a possible D match to TRBD2 (6 bases). Germline assignment: CDR1 WNHNN and CDR2 SYGVQD (reference sequence). This CDR3 contains 10 residues. V was clipped by 6 bases and J by 8 bases, with 6 bases between them. DNA for the CDR3: TGCGCCAGCAGGGGAGGTACGCAGTATTTT. Translated: CASRGGTQYF.

This clone was seen more than once but under ten times. V gene TRBV4-1 combines with J gene TRBJ1-1; TRBD1 matches at 7 bases. This CDR3 region has 15 residues. V was clipped by 3 bases and J by 4 bases; unmatched bases: 8. Germline CDR1 MGHRA, CDR2 YSYEKL. CDR3 in amino acids: CASSQIRQGSTEAFF. CDR3 nucleotides: TGCGCCAGCAGCCAGATCCGACAGGGTAGCACTGAAGCTTTCTTT.

V is TRBV5-1 and J is TRBJ2-3, with a tentative D call TRBD1 (6 bases). The germline CDR1 and CDR2 sequences are SGHRS and YFSETQ. This CDR3 is 13 amino acids long. V shed 10 bases and J shed 1 base, with 13 bases lying between them. The DNA for the CDR3 is TGCGCCTCCCGCGACAGGCGCACAGATACGCAGTATTTT. It specifies CASRDRRTDTQYF.

On this clone itself: Compared with germline, one end of the junction differs, possibly owing to a read error. The rearrangement joins TRBV11-2 to TRBJ2-3; the match to TRBD2 covers 8 bases. The CDR3 runs to 17 residues. CDR1 and CDR2 from the germline V gene are SGHAT and FQNNGV. This CDR3 is CASSNGGVGGPGISRHF. As DNA, the CDR3 is TGTGCCAGCAGCAACGGGGGGGTTGGAGGACCGGGAATATCTCGGCATTTT.

Ten or more counts support this clone. The chain carries TRBV9 and TRBJ2-1; D possibly corresponds to TRBD2 (5 bases). Germline V gene data show CDR1 as SGDLS and CDR2 as YYNGEE. This CDR3 has 11 residues. V was cut by 4 bases and J by 9 bases, with 8 bases left in between. For the CDR3, the DNA is TGTGCCAGCAGCTTAAGCGGTGAGCAGTTCTTC. Translating it yields CASSLSGEQFF.

The chain employs TRBV6-2 or TRBV6-3 and TRBJ2-1; a weak D match, TRBD1 (6 bases). Trimming stripped 4 bases from V and 7 bases from J, with 11 bases between. The CDR3 runs 13 residues. From germline, CDR1 is MNHEY and CDR2 SVGEGT. DNA of the CDR3: TGTGCCAGCAGTTTAGGTACAGGGAATGAGCAGTTCTTC. Amino acid sequence: CASSLGTGNEQFF.

This clone showed up many times. The chain combines TRBV5-1 with TRBJ1-2; 7 bases align to TRBD1. This CDR3 has 15 residues. The J segment lost 0 bases and the V segment lost 3 bases, leaving 5 bases of the junction unmatched. Germline V gene data show CDR1 as SGHRS and CDR2 as YFSETQ. The CDR3 reads CASSSGQETNYGYTF. DNA of the CDR3: TGCGCCAGCAGCTCAGGACAGGAGACTAACTATGGCTACACCTTC.

This clone showed up many times. V is TRBV5-6 and J is TRBJ2-2; TRBD1 is a possible D gene (5 bases). The CDR3 contains 15 residues. Germline values: CDR1 SGHDT, CDR2 YYEEEE. V gave up 2 bases and J gave up 2 bases, with 10 bases separating them. The chain's CDR3 is CASSFQQVNTGELFF. Here the CDR3 DNA reads TGTGCCAGCAGCTTTCAACAGGTCAACACCGGGGAGCTGTTTTTT.

This clone was counted at least ten times. The CDR3 reads CSVTGRGSDYEQYF. For the CDR3, the DNA is TGCAGCGTCACGGGACGCGGGTCAGATTACGAGCAGTACTTC. The chain employs TRBV29-1 and TRBJ2-7; TRBD1 or TRBD2 may be the D gene (5 bases each). The CDR3 loop spans 14 amino acids. Trimming stripped 6 bases from V and 4 bases from J, with 19 bases between. Germline assignment: CDR1 SQVTM and CDR2 ANQGSEA.

This clone was recorded at least ten times. This chain connects TRBV3-1 to TRBJ2-1, with D tentatively TRBD1 (5 bases). Germline assignment: CDR1 LGHDT and CDR2 YNNKEL (reference sequence). There are 15 residues in the CDR3. Deletions cut 0 bases from V and 1 base from J, with 7 bases between. The DNA of the CDR3 is TGTGCCAGCAGCCAAGATCAGGGTTCCTACAATGAGCAGTTCTTC. This translates into CASSQDQGSYNEQFF.

This clone has a count of ten or more. V and J are TRBV7-2 and TRBJ2-7, with a weak D call TRBD1 (5 bases). The CDR3 spans 15 residues. Trimming took 1 base from V and 3 from J, leaving 13 bases between them. CDR1 and CDR2 (germline): SGHTA, FQGNSA. CDR3 region: CASSLGGDLSYEQYF. The CDR3 DNA reads TGTGCCAGCAGCTTAGGGGGCGATTTGAGCTACGAGCAGTACTTC.

A few counts support this clone. J is TRBJ2-1 and V is TRBV19; D may be TRBD1 (5 bases). The CDR3 length is 14 residues. Germline V gene data show CDR1 as LNHDA and CDR2 as SQIVND (reference sequence). V was cut by 5 bases and J by 4 bases, with 12 bases left in between. The DNA of the CDR3 is TGTGCCAGTAGTCCCCAGGGCCTTTACAATGAGCAGTTCTTC. This sequence encodes CASSPQGLYNEQFF. Drawing the rest from reference TRBV19 and TRBJ2-1, the complete variable domain is DGGITQSPKYLFRKEGQNVTLSCEQNLNHDAMYWYRQDPGQGLRLIYYSQIVNDFQKGDIAEGYSVSREKKESFPLTVTSAQKNPTAFYLCASSPQGLYNEQFFGPGTRLTVL.

This clone was observed many times. The genes are TRBV20-1 and TRBJ1-5; D possibly corresponds to TRBD1 (6 bases). Germline CDR1 DFQATT, CDR2 SNEGSKA (reference sequence). The CDR3 length is 13 residues. V shed 6 bases and J shed 7 bases, with 16 bases lying between them. The CDR3, as DNA: TGCAGTGCACAAGCAGGGGCCGTCCAGCCCCAGCATTTT. This encodes CSAQAGAVQPQHF.

This chain connects TRBV11-2 to TRBJ2-7; 7 bases fit TRBD1. The CDR3 extends over 14 amino acids. V trimming: 4 bases; J trimming: 1 base; junction bases outside the gene matches: 4. CDR1 is SGHAT, CDR2 FQNNGV, per germline. The CDR3: CASSWGQWSYEQYF. Here the CDR3 DNA reads TGTGCCAGCAGCTGGGGACAGTGGTCCTACGAGCAGTACTTC. Together with reference TRBV11-2 and TRBJ2-7, the CDR3 gives the full variable domain: EAGVAQSPRYKIIEKRQSVAFWCNPISGHATLYWYQQILGQGPKLLIQFQNNGVVDDSQLPKDRFSAERLKGVDSTLKIQPAKLEDSAVYLCASSWGQWSYEQYFGPGTRLTVT.

This clone was seen ten or more times. The gene calls are TRBV5-1 and TRBJ2-1, with 14 bases aligning to TRBD2. CDR1 SGHRS and CDR2 YFSETQ come from the germline V gene. Trimming took 4 bases from V and 9 from J; bases not matched to a gene: 9. CDR3 length equals 16 residues. CDR3 region: CASSPPGLAGVSEQFF. CDR3 in DNA: TGCGCCAGCAGCCCCCCGGGACTAGCGGGAGTTAGTGAGCAGTTCTTC.

This clone was observed at least ten times. CDR3 DNA sequence: TGTGCCAGCAGCCGACAGGGGGGAACCACTGAAGCTTTCTTT. Translated: CASSRQGGTTEAFF. The chain has TRBV6-2 or TRBV6-3 and TRBJ1-1; 9 bases align to TRBD1. The J segment lost 4 bases and the V segment lost 6 bases, leaving 6 bases of the junction unmatched. This CDR3 contains 14 residues. The germline CDR1 and CDR2 sequences are MNHEY and SVGEGT.

This clone was seen at least ten times. The chain couples TRBV10-3 to TRBJ2-7; weak D call: TRBD1 (7 bases). The CDR3 length is 14 residues. Germline assignment: CDR1 ENHRY and CDR2 SYGVKD. Trimming cost V 8 bases and J 0 bases, with 14 bases left between them. The CDR3 sequence: CAIRGGTVSYEQYF. In DNA form, the CDR3 reads TGTGCCATCCGCGGCGGGACAGTCTCCTACGAGCAGTACTTC.

This clone occurred many times. This chain uses TRBV19 with TRBJ2-4; TRBD2 is a possible D gene (6 bases). Trimming removed 5 bases at V and 6 bases at J, with 17 bases between. The germline V gene has CDR1 LNHDA and CDR2 SQIVND (reference sequence). The CDR3 totals 15 residues. CDR3 protein: CASSQRLVGVNIQYF. In DNA, the CDR3 is TGTGCCAGTAGTCAACGACTAGTCGGGGTAAACATTCAGTACTTC.

This clone was detected many times. The V gene is TRBV11-3, the J gene TRBJ2-1, with a tentative D call TRBD2 (6 bases). This CDR3 is built from 18 residues. CDR1 is SGHNT and CDR2 is YENEEA in the germline V gene. V lost 5 bases, J lost 0 bases, and 20 bases lay in between. CDR3 bases: TGTGCCAGCAGCCCCACCCCTGGGACTTTTAGCTCCTACAATGAGCAGTTCTTC. This encodes CASSPTPGTFSSYNEQFF.

This clone was counted ten times or more. The chain is built from TRBV28 and TRBJ1-2; TRBD1 aligns across 8 bases. The germline V gene has CDR1 MDHEN and CDR2 SYDVKM. Trimming removed 3 bases from V and 4 bases from J; junction bases left unmatched: 7. This CDR3 comprises 15 residues. The CDR3 DNA follows: TGTGCCAGCAGTTTGGACAGGGTTCTTACCTATGGCTACACCTTC. Residues: CASSLDRVLTYGYTF.

This chain uses TRBV14 with TRBJ2-7, with D possibly being TRBD2 (6 bases). The V and J ends lost 6 bases and 9 bases respectively, with 21 bases between them. CDR1 is SGHDN, CDR2 FVKESK, per germline. CDR3 length: 14 residues. Here the CDR3 reads CASRKASAGIGQYF. The CDR3 DNA is TGTGCCAGCAGAAAGGCTAGCGCAGGCATCGGGCAGTACTTC.

Ten or more counts support this clone. V and J are TRBV6-6 and TRBJ2-1; 8 bases map to TRBD2. Germline V gives CDR1 MNHNY, CDR2 SVGAGI (reference sequence). The CDR3 spans 21 residues. V was clipped by 2 bases and J by 1 base; unmatched bases: 19. CDR3 in amino acids: CASSYPPLGTRVPNSYNEQFF. In DNA form, the CDR3 reads TGTGCCAGCAGTTACCCACCTTTAGGGACTAGGGTCCCTAATTCCTACAATGAGCAGTTCTTC.